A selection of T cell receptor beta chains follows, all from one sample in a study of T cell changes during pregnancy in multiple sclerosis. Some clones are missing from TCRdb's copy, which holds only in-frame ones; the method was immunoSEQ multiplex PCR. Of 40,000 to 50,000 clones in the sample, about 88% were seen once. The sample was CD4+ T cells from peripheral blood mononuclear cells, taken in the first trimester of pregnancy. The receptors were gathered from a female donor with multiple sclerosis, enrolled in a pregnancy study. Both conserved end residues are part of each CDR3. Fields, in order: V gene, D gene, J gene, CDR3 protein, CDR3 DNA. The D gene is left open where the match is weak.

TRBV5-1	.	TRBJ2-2	CASSLSVELFF	TGCGCCAGCAGCTTGTCCGTGGAGCTGTTTTTT
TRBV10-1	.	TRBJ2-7	CASSDVPSYEQYF	TGCGCCAGCAGTGATGTTCCGTCCTACGAGCAGTACTTC
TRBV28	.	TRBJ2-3	CASFEGGGADTQYF	TGTGCCAGCTTTGAAGGGGGCGGGGCAGATACGCAGTATTTT
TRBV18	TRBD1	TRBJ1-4	CASSPSRDSFNEKLFF	TGTGCCAGCTCACCGTCCCGGGACAGTTTCAATGAAAAACTGTTTTTT
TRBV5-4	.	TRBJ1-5	CASSLGGGVGNQPQHF	TGTGCCAGCAGCTTGGGTGGGGGGGTCGGCAATCAGCCCCAGCATTTT
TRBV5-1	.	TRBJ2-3	CASRSGAPGDTQYF	TGCGCCAGCAGATCGGGAGCCCCGGGAGATACGCAGTATTTT
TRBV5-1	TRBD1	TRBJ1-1	CASSSGGDTEAFF	TGCGCCAGCAGCTCAGGGGGTGACACTGAAGCTTTCTTT
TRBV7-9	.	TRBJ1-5	CASSGQATNQPQHF	TGTGCCAGCAGCGGGCAGGCGACAAATCAGCCCCAGCATTTT
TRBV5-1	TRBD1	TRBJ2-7	CASTLGTGAYEQYF	TGCGCCAGCACCCTGGGGACAGGGGCCTACGAGCAGTACTTC
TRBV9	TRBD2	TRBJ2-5	CASIGSSGGETQYF	TGTGCCAGCATAGGTAGCTCGGGGGGGGAGACCCAGTACTTC